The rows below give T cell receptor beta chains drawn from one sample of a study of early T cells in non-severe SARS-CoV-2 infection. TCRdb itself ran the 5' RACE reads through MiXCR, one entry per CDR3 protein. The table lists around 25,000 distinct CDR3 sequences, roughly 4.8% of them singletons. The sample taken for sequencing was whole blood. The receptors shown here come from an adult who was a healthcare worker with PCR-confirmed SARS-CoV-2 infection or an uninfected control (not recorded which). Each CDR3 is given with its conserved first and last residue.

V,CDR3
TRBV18,CASSPDRNTQYF
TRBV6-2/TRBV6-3,CASGAAYNEQFF
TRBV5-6,CASSPTRDPRNEQFF
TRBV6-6,CASSYSSDEQFF
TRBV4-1,CASSQDRASGGTDTQYF
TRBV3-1,CASSQPTPNTEAFF
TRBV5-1,CASSPYTRSGANVLTF
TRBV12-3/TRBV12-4,CASSSQGGVGTDTQYF
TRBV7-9,CARQDLYNEQFF
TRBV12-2,CASRLDKGRLAYEQYF